This T cell receptor (beta chain) was obtained from a study of shared clonotypes between healthy human individuals. Of note for this clone: As yet, its antigen is unknown.

Broader study findings: At large depth, rarefaction still showed sorted-subset sequencing to be incomplete.

Profiling relied on immunoSEQ multiplex PCR, and the TCRdb table lists in-frame clones only, not all of them. Among some 200,000 clones, approximately 65% were seen once, and the ten largest hold 8.5% to 14%. Trimming stripped 2 bases from V and 11 bases from J, with 20 bases between. Germline lookup yields CDR1 SGHRS and CDR2 YFSETQ. This CDR3 is built from 14 residues. The sequenced material came from memory CD4+ T cells sorted from blood. Subset in this sample: CD45RA-negative fraction. The origin of this receptor is a man aged 25-45 years in good health. This chain joins TRBV5-1 and TRBJ2-7; possibly TRBD2 for D (6 bases). In DNA form, the CDR3 reads TGCGCCAGCAGCTTAGGTAGCGGCCTCACCTCTAAGTACTTC. Translated, it gives CASSLGSGLTSKYF.